This passage covers 5 T cell receptor beta chains from one sample sequenced in a study of blood T cell repertoires in COVID-19. The protocol was immunoSEQ multiplex PCR, while the TCRdb copy is restricted to in-frame clones and leaves out a portion. The sample contains some 150,000 clones, around nine tenths of which appear only once. The specimen sequenced was peripheral blood. The receptors originated from a woman in her forties with acute or convalescent COVID-19.

V usage is TRBV6-5 and J usage is TRBJ2-1; the match to TRBD1 covers 9 bases. J lost 9 bases, V lost 4 bases, and 7 bases had no gene match. Germline V gives CDR1 MNHEY, CDR2 SVGAGI. This CDR3 has 14 amino acids. In nucleotides, the CDR3 is TGTGCCAGCAGTTTCCCGGGACAGGGAAGTGAGCAGTTCTTC. It specifies CASSFPGQGSEQFF.

In DNA, the CDR3 is TGTGCCAGCTCACCAGTCGAGGATCAGCCCCAGCATTTT. The encoded protein is CASSPVEDQPQHF. This sequence joins TRBV18 and TRBJ1-5; D unclear. The CDR3 consists of 13 residues. Germline V gives CDR1 KGHSH, CDR2 LQKENI. Trimming stripped 2 bases from V and 5 bases from J, with 7 bases between.

This chain links TRBV28 with TRBJ1-1; 7 positions match TRBD1. Trimming cost V 6 bases and J 5 bases; bases outside gene matches: 9. The CDR3 runs to 14 residues. Germline values: CDR1 MDHEN, CDR2 SYDVKM. CDR3 DNA sequence: TGTGCCAGCAGAAGTACAGGGGCCTTAACTGAAGCTTTCTTT. Protein product: CASRSTGALTEAFF.

This clone was picked up one time. The CDR3 nucleotides are TGTGCCAGCAGCCAGGACAGGGGTTACTATGGCTACACCTTC. As protein: CASSQDRGYYGYTF. The chain employs TRBV5-4 and TRBJ1-2; TRBD1 matches 9 bases. This CDR3 is 14 amino acids long. V lost 4 bases, J lost 3 bases, and 4 bases stayed unmatched. Per the germline V gene, CDR1 is SGHNT and CDR2 is YYREEE (reference sequence).

The chain links TRBV27 to TRBJ2-7; 11 bases line up with TRBD2. V was clipped by 8 bases and J by 2 bases; unmatched bases: 2. Germline-derived CDR1 and CDR2 are MNHEY and SMNVEV (reference sequence). This CDR3 region has 13 residues. The CDR3: CASSSGGTYEQYF. The CDR3 DNA reads as TGTGCCAGCTCTAGCGGGGGGACCTACGAGCAGTACTTC.